These 26 T cell receptor beta chains originate from one sample sequenced in a study of cytomegalovirus exposure and HLA in healthy donors (dated by TCRdb to the late 2010s). The library was produced with the immunoSEQ multiplex PCR assay. Drawn from immuneACCESS, this table holds only the in-frame rearrangements with V and J called that TCRdb kept. Clones are partly lost; checked studies trace under half to an unresolved V gene and leave the rest unexplained. This sample comprises tens of thousands of clones, 97% of them detected only once. The top ten clonotypes cover around 10% of the sample. Sequenced sample: PBMCs. The receptors derive from a man aged 25-45 years in good health and CMV-seropositive.

The V and J genes are TRBV7-6 and TRBJ1-1; a possible D gene is TRBD1 (5 bases). Trimming removed 5 bases from V and 5 bases from J, with 12 bases in between. Germline V gives CDR1 SGHVS, CDR2 FNYEAQ. This CDR3 is 13 amino acids long. The CDR3 sequence: CASSTYRRTEAFF. CDR3 sequence (DNA): TGTGCCAGCAGCACTTACAGGCGAACTGAAGCTTTCTTT.

V usage is TRBV11-2 and J usage is TRBJ2-4; D possibly corresponds to TRBD1 (5 bases). V gave up 4 bases and J gave up 0 bases, with 16 bases separating them. This CDR3 region has 17 residues. CDR1 and CDR2 from the germline V gene are SGHAT and FQNNGV. CDR3 nucleotide sequence: TGTGCCAGCAGCTCCGGACACACCTCCTTAGCCAAAAACATTCAGTACTTC. Translating it yields CASSSGHTSLAKNIQYF.

V is TRBV7-6 and J is TRBJ2-7, with D perhaps TRBD2 (6 bases). This CDR3 has 16 residues. Trimming left V 1 base short and J 0 bases short, with 13 bases between. CDR1 SGHVS and CDR2 FNYEAQ come from the germline V gene. The CDR3 DNA reads TGTGCCAGCAGCTTAGATGTTATTAGCGGCTCCTACGAGCAGTACTTC. This sequence encodes CASSLDVISGSYEQYF.

This chain connects TRBV7-9 to TRBJ2-7; a possible D gene is TRBD2 (5 bases). The CDR3 has 15 residues. Germline values: CDR1 SEHNR, CDR2 FQNEAQ (reference sequence). V lost 4 bases and J lost 1, with 14 bases in between. The CDR3 DNA follows: TGTGCCAGCAGCTCCGCTTGGGGAGATTCCTACGAGCAGTACTTC. Translated: CASSSAWGDSYEQYF. Supplemented by reference TRBV7-9 and TRBJ2-7, the full variable domain reads DTGVSQNPRHKITKRGQNVTFRCDPISEHNRLYWYRQTLGQGPEFLTYFQNEAQLEKSRLLSDRFSAERPKGSFSTLEIQRTEQGDSAMYLCASSSAWGDSYEQYFGPGTRLTVT.

This clone is a singleton in its sample. The chain uses TRBV2 and TRBJ1-1, with 7 nucleotides matching TRBD1. The CDR3 extends over 13 amino acids. CDR1 and CDR2 (germline): SNHLY, FYNNEI. CDR3 in DNA: TGTGCGGAGCGGGGGGGACAGCTGAAGGAAGCTTTCTTT. Its protein product is CAERGGQLKEAFF.

The rearrangement uses TRBV5-3 and TRBJ2-6, with D possibly being TRBD2 (7 bases). TRBV5-3 is sorted into the ORF group, with uncertain function. Trimming left V 3 bases short and J 4 bases short, with 20 bases between. The CDR3 is 18 amino acids. CDR3 loop: CARSSTPVGGLGANVLTF. The DNA of the CDR3 is TGTGCCAGAAGCTCGACCCCAGTCGGGGGGCTCGGGGCCAACGTCCTGACTTTC.

The CDR3 bases are TGTGCCAGCAGCACCCTCACAGGGTTGAGCACAGATACGCAGTATTTT. This translates into CASSTLTGLSTDTQYF. V usage is TRBV5-6 and J usage is TRBJ2-3; weak D call: TRBD1 (6 bases). The CDR3 extends over 16 amino acids. The V and J ends lost 4 bases and 0 bases respectively, with 15 bases between them. CDR1 SGHDT and CDR2 YYEEEE come from the germline V gene.

The V gene is TRBV6-5, the J gene TRBJ1-2; 10 positions agree with TRBD1. CDR1 is MNHEY and CDR2 is SVGAGI in the germline V gene. This CDR3 comprises 14 residues. The V and J ends lost 2 bases and 7 bases, in that order; junction bases with no gene match: 4. The CDR3, as DNA: TGTGCCAGCAGTTACGGACAGGGGGGTCGTGGCTACACCTTC. This sequence encodes CASSYGQGGRGYTF.

The chain links TRBV7-3 to TRBJ2-3; 9 bases align to TRBD2. The germline V gene has CDR1 SGHTA and CDR2 FQGTGA. This CDR3 spans 16 amino acids. Trimming removed 2 bases from V and 3 bases from J; junction bases left unmatched: 6. The CDR3 DNA reads TGTGCCAGCAGCTTATACGCGGGAGGGATAACAGATACGCAGTATTTT. This gives the protein CASSLYAGGITDTQYF.

The rearrangement links TRBV5-4 to TRBJ1-3; D might be TRBD1 (5 bases). CDR1 SGHNT and CDR2 YYREEE come from the germline V gene (reference sequence). This CDR3 region has 16 residues. With 7 bases removed from V and 3 bases from J, the gap between germline ends came to 20 bases. The CDR3 DNA follows: TGTGCCAGCGCTCTAACTCCCGACAGTAGTGGAAACACCATATATTTT. This encodes CASALTPDSSGNTIYF.

This chain joins TRBV11-1 and TRBJ1-5; D gene ambiguous. The germline CDR1 and CDR2 sequences are SGHAT and FQDESV (reference sequence). Between the trimmed V and J ends, which lost 5 bases and 7 bases, there was a span of 9 bases. This CDR3 is 12 amino acids long. In DNA, the CDR3 is TGTGCCAGCAGCCCCGGAGGGCAGCCCCAGCATTTT. This translates into CASSPGGQPQHF.

The chain couples TRBV9 to TRBJ2-3; 10 nucleotides align to TRBD2. The CDR3 is made up of 17 amino acids. J was trimmed by 2 bases and V by 4 bases; bases with no gene match: 10. Per the germline V gene, CDR1 is SGDLS and CDR2 is YYNGEE. The CDR3 is CASSFGASGSITDTQYF. CDR3 coding DNA: TGTGCCAGCAGCTTCGGGGCTAGCGGGAGTATCACAGATACGCAGTATTTT.

The chain is built from TRBV28 and TRBJ1-1; maybe TRBD1 (5 bases). Germline V CDR1 and CDR2: MDHEN, SYDVKM. The CDR3 extends over 12 amino acids. Here the CDR3 DNA reads TGTGCTCTTAAAGGAGGGGAAACTGAAGCTTTCTTT. Encoded protein: CALKGGETEAFF.

V usage is TRBV30 and J usage is TRBJ2-5; weak D call: TRBD2 (6 bases). The CDR3 totals 15 residues. Per the germline V gene, CDR1 is GTSNPN and CDR2 is SVGIG (reference sequence). V dropped 1 base and J dropped 4 bases, with 16 bases sitting between them. CDR3 residues: CAWSGAWGDGETQYF. The CDR3 region has the DNA TGTGCCTGGAGTGGCGCTTGGGGGGATGGAGAGACCCAGTACTTC. Looking up the rest from reference TRBV30 and TRBJ2-5 gives the full variable domain: SQTIHQWPATLVQPVGSPLSLECTVEGTSNPNLYWYRQAAGRGLQLLFYSVGIGQISSEVPQNLSASRPQDRQFILSSKKLLLSDSGFYLCAWSGAWGDGETQYFGPGTRLLVL.

CDR3 DNA: TGTGCCAGCAGCTCGACAGGGGGCTATGGCTACACCTTC. This translates into CASSSTGGYGYTF. J is TRBJ1-2 and V is TRBV7-2; 9 bases are shared with TRBD1. V was clipped by 4 bases and J by 4 bases; unmatched bases: 1. The CDR3 contains 13 residues. In germline, CDR1 is SGHTA, CDR2 FQGNSA.

This chain uses TRBV7-2 with TRBJ1-4, with 8 bases matching TRBD1. This CDR3 is 15 amino acids long. Losses at the gene ends were 5 bases for V and 3 bases for J; bases not matched to a gene: 5. In germline, CDR1 is SGHTA, CDR2 FQGNSA. The DNA for the CDR3 is TGTGCCAGCAGCGCCCAGGGGGCGCCTAATGAAAAACTGTTTTTT. It translates to CASSAQGAPNEKLFF.

V usage is TRBV28 and J usage is TRBJ1-5; D ambiguous. Germline values: CDR1 MDHEN, CDR2 SYDVKM. This CDR3 region has 12 residues. V was shortened by 4 bases and J by 8 bases, with 9 bases between the two germline ends. Written as DNA, the CDR3 is TGTGCCAGCAGTTCGGAGCCAAAGCCCCAGCATTTT. This translates into CASSSEPKPQHF.

The V call is TRBV14, the J call TRBJ2-7; TRBD2 matches 11 bases. Germline loops: CDR1 SGHDN, CDR2 FVKESK. The CDR3 loop spans 14 amino acids. Germline trimming cut 3 bases from V and 4 bases from J; bases unmatched to any gene: 2. Written as DNA, the CDR3 is TGTGCCAGCAGCCATAGCGGGAGGGGTTACGAGCAGTACTTC. Translated: CASSHSGRGYEQYF. Full variable domain (outside the CDR3, taken from reference TRBV14 and TRBJ2-7): EAGVTQFPSHSVIEKGQTVTLRCDPISGHDNLYWYRRVMGKEIKFLLHFVKESKQDESGMPNNRFLAERTGGTYSTLKVQPAELEDSGVYFCASSHSGRGYEQYFGPGTRLTVT.

The V call is TRBV5-4, the J call TRBJ1-3; D perhaps matches TRBD1 (5 bases). Per the germline V gene, CDR1 is SGHNT and CDR2 is YYREEE (reference sequence). The CDR3 is 16 amino acids. The V and J ends lost 2 bases and 0 bases respectively, with 12 bases between them. The CDR3 loop reads CASSFSTEDSGNTIYF. The CDR3 nucleotides are TGTGCCAGCAGCTTTTCGACAGAAGACTCTGGAAACACCATATATTTT.

The J gene is TRBJ1-2, the V gene TRBV6-6, with D possibly being TRBD1 (6 bases). Deletions cut 6 bases from V and 4 bases from J, with 15 bases between. CDR1 and CDR2 from the germline V gene are MNHNY and SVGAGI (reference sequence). This CDR3 has 14 amino acids. For the CDR3, the DNA is TGTGCCAGCAGAGCGGGACACCGCGCCTATGGCTACACCTTC. Its translation: CASRAGHRAYGYTF.

The chain is built from TRBV27 and TRBJ2-7; 8 bases line up with TRBD1. Germline CDR1 and CDR2: MNHEY and SMNVEV (reference sequence). The junction had 9 bases not matched to a gene; V was cut back by 5 bases and J by 3 bases. This CDR3 contains 15 residues. CDR3 sequence (DNA): TGTGCCAGCAGTCCGCAGGACAGGGTGGTCTACGAGCAGTACTTC. Translating gives CASSPQDRVVYEQYF.

The DNA of the CDR3 is TGTGCCAGCAGTCCGACAGAGAGCACAGATACGCAGTATTTT. This gives the protein CASSPTESTDTQYF. This chain uses TRBV6-1 with TRBJ2-3; possible D gene TRBD1, 5 bases. Germline assignment: CDR1 MNHNS and CDR2 SASEGT. The V end lost 5 bases, the J end lost 0 bases, and 9 bases lay between the germline ends. This CDR3 comprises 14 residues.

This chain links TRBV4-2 with TRBJ1-2; 9 nucleotides agree with TRBD1. The CDR3 spans 16 residues. V lost 0 bases, J lost 8 bases, and 10 bases stayed unmatched. Germline-derived CDR1 and CDR2 are LGHNA and YNFKEQ. In nucleotides, the CDR3 is TGTGCCAGCAGCCAAGAAGGCCTCACAGGGGGCAGGGGCTACACCTTC. Translation gives CASSQEGLTGGRGYTF.

The J gene is TRBJ2-7, the V gene TRBV6-5; 10 bases are shared with TRBD2. The CDR3 is made up of 15 amino acids. Germline V gene sequence: CDR1 MNHEY, CDR2 SVGAGI. Unmatched junction bases numbered 7, after V lost 2 bases and J lost 6 bases. This CDR3 reads CASSYALAGVGEQYF. The CDR3, as DNA: TGTGCCAGCAGTTACGCCCTAGCGGGAGTGGGCGAGCAGTACTTC.

The chain carries TRBV10-2 and TRBJ2-5, with D unclear. V gave up 6 bases and J gave up 3 bases, with 14 bases separating them. The length of the CDR3 is 14 residues. Germline-derived CDR1 and CDR2 are WSHSY and SAAADI. CDR3 region: CASSLTLPKETQYF. CDR3 DNA: TGCGCCAGCAGCCTAACCCTACCGAAAGAGACCCAGTACTTC.

This clone was seen only once. V and J are TRBV29-1 and TRBJ1-5, with D uncertain. With 5 bases removed from V and 4 bases from J, the gap between germline ends came to 12 bases. Germline V gene lookup returns CDR1 SQVTM and CDR2 ANQGSEA. This CDR3 has 13 residues. The DNA for the CDR3 is TGCAGCGTTCTCCCACAGCCGAATCAGCCCCAGCATTTT. It codes for CSVLPQPNQPQHF.